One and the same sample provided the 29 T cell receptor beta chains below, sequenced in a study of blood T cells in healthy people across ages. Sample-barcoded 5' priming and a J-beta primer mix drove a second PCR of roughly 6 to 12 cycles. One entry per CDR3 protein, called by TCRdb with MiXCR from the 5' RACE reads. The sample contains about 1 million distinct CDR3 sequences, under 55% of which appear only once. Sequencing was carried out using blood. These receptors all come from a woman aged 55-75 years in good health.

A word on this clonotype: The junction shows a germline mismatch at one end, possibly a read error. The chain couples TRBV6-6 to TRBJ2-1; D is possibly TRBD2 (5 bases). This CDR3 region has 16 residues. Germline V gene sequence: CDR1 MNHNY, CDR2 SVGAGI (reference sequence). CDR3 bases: TGTGCCAGCAGCCCCGTAGCTACTAGTGCGGGCAATGAGCAGCTCTTC. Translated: CASSPVATSAGNEQLF.

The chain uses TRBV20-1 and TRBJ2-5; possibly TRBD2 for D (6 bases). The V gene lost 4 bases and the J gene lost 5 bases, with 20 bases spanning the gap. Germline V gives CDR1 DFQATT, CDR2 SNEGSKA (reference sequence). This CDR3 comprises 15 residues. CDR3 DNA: TGCAGTGCTATAAGAAGCAGGAGGGCCTGGGAGACCCAGTACTTC. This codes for CSAIRSRRAWETQYF.

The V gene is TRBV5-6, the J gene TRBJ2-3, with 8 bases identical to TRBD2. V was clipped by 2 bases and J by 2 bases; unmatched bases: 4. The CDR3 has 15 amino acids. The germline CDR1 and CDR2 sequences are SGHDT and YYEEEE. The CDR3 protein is CASSFETSATDTQYF. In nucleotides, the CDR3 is TGTGCCAGCAGCTTCGAGACTAGCGCCACAGATACGCAGTATTTT.

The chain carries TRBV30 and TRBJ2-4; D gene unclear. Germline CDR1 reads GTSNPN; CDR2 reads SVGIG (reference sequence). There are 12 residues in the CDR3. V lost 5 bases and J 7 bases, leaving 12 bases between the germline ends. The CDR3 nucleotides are TGTGCCTGGTCATTCACGCGGAACATTCAGTACTTC. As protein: CAWSFTRNIQYF.

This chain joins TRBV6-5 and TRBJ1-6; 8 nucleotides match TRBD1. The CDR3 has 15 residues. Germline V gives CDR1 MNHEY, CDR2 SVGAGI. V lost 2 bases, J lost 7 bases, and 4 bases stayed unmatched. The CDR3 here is CASSYATGDNSPLHF. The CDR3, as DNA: TGTGCCAGCAGTTACGCGACAGGGGACAATTCACCCCTCCACTTT.

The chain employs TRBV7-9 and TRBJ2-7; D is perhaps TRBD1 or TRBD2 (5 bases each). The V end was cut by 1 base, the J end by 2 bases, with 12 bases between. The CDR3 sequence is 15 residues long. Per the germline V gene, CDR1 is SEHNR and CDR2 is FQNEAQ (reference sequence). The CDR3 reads CASSLGRQRAYEQYF. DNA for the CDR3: TGTGCCAGCAGCTTAGGGCGACAGAGGGCCTACGAGCAGTACTTC.

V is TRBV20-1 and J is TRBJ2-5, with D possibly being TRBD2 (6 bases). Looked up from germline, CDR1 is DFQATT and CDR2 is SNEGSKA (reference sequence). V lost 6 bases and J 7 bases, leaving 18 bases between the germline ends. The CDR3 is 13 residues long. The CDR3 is CSANTGTRGTQYF. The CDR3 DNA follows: TGCAGTGCAAACACCGGGACGCGGGGGACCCAGTACTTC.

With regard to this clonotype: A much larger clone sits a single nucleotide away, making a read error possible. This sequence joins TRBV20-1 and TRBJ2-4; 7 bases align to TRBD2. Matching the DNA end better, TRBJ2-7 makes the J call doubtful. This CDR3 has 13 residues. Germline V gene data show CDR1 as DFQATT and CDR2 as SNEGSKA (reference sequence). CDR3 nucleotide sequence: TGCAGTGCTAGTTACGGCGGGAGTGTCGAGCAGTACTTC. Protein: CSASYGGSVEQYF.

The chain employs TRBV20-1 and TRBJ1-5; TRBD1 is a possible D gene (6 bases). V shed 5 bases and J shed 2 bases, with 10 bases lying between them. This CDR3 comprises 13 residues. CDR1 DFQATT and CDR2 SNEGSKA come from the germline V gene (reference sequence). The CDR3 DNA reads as TGCAGTGCTTTCCCAGGGGGCAATCAGCCCCAGCATTTT. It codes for CSAFPGGNQPQHF.

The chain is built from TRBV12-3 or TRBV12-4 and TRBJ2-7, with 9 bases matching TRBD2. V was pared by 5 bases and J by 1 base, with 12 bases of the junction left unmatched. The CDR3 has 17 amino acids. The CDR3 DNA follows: TGTGCCAGCAGTCCCCTCCGGAGCGGGAGGTCATCCTACGAGCAGTACTTC. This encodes CASSPLRSGRSSYEQYF.

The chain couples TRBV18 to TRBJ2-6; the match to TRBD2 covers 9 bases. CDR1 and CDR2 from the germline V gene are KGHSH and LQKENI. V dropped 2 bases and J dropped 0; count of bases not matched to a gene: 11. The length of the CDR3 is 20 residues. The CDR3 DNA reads TGTGCCAGCTCACCAAGGCCTAGACTAGCGGCGTACTCTGGGGCCAACGTCCTGACTTTC. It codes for CASSPRPRLAAYSGANVLTF.

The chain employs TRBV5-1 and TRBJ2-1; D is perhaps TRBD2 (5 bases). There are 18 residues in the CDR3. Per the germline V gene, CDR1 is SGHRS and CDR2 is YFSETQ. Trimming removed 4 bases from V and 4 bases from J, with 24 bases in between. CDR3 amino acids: CASSNSWVARKIYNEQFF. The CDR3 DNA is TGCGCCAGCAGCAATTCCTGGGTAGCGAGAAAGATATACAATGAGCAGTTCTTC.

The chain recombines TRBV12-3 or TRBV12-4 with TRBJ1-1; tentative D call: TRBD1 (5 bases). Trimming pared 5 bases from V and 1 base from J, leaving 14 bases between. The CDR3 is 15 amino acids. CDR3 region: CASSRWEGANTEAFF. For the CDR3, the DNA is TGTGCCAGCAGTCGCTGGGAAGGGGCGAACACTGAAGCTTTCTTT.

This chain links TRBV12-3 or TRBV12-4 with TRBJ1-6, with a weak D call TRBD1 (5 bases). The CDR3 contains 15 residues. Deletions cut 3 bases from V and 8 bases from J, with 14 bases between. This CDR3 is CASSFSAGTYSPLHF. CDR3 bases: TGTGCCAGCAGTTTTTCGGCAGGGACGTATTCACCCCTCCACTTT.

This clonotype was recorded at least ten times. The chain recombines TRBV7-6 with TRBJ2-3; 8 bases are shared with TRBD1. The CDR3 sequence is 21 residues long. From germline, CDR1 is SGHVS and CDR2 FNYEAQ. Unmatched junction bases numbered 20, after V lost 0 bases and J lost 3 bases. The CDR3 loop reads CASSLAPGSRGPRLSTDTQYF. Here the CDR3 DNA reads TGTGCCAGCAGCTTAGCTCCAGGGTCCAGGGGGCCCCGCCTGTCTACAGATACGCAGTATTTT.

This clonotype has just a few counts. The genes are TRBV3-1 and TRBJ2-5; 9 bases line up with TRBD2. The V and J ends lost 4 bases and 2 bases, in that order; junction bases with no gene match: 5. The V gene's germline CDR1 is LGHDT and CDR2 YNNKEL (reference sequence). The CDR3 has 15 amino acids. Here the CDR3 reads CASSLRTSEQETQYF. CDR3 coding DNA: TGTGCCAGCAGCCTTAGGACTAGCGAGCAAGAGACCCAGTACTTC.

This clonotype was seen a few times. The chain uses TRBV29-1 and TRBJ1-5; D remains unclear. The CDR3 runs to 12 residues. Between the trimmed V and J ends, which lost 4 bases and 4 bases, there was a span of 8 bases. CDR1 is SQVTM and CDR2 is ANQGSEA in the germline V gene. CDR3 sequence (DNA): TGCAGCGTTGGGGTAGGAAATCAGCCCCAGCATTTT. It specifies CSVGVGNQPQHF.

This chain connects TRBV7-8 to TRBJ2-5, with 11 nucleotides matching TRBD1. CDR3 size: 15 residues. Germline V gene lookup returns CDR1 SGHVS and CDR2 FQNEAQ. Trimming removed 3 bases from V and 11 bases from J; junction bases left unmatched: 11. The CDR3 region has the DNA TGTGCCAGCAGCTTTAGCGGGACAGGGGGGCCACGGCAGTACTTC. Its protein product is CASSFSGTGGPRQYF.

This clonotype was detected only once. The CDR3 nucleotides read TGTGCCAGCAGCCCCAGGGAGCCCACAGATACGCAGTATTTT. Translation gives CASSPREPTDTQYF. The chain combines TRBV27 with TRBJ2-3; the D call may be TRBD1 or TRBD2 (5 bases each). Germline V gene sequence: CDR1 MNHEY, CDR2 SMNVEV (reference sequence). Deletions cut 6 bases from V and 2 bases from J, with 12 bases between. The CDR3 contains 14 residues.

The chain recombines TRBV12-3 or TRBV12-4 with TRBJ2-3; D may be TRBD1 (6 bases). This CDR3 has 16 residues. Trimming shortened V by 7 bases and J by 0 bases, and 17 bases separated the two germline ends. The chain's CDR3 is CASTGVRDASTDTQYF. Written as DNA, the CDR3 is TGTGCCAGCACAGGGGTCAGGGACGCCAGCACAGATACGCAGTATTTT.

CDR3 loop: CASSQDQTGGVNEQYF. CDR3 nucleotide sequence: TGTGCCAGCAGCCAAGATCAGACAGGGGGAGTCAACGAGCAGTACTTC. The chain combines TRBV3-1 with TRBJ2-5, with TRBD1 matching over 9 bases. The end of the DNA aligns better with TRBJ2-7, so the J call may be wrong. The CDR3 spans 16 residues. Germline V lookup: CDR1 LGHDT, CDR2 YNNKEL (reference sequence).

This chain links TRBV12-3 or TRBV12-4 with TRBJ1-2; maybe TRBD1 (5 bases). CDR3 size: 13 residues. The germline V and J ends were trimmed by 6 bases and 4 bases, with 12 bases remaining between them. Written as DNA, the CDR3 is TGTGCCAGCAGATCCGGGACGGCCTATGGCTACACCTTC. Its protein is CASRSGTAYGYTF.

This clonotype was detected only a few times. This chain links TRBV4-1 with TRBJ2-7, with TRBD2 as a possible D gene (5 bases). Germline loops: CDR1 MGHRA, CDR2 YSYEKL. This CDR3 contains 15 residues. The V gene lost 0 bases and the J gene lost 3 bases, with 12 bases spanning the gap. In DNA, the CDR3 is TGCGCCAGCAGCCAAGATAGGGTAGGACTCTACGAGCAGTACTTC. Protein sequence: CASSQDRVGLYEQYF.

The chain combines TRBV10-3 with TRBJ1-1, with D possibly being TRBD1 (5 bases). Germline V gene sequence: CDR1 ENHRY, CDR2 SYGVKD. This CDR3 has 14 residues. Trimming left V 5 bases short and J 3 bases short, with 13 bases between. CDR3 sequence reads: CAISSPGGYTEAFF. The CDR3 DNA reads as TGTGCCATCAGTAGCCCCGGGGGTTACACTGAAGCTTTCTTT.

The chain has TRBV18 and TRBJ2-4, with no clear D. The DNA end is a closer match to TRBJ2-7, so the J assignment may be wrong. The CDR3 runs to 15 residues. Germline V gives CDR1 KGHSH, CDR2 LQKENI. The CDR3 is CASSPIFAVSYEQYF. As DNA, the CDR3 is TGTGCCAGCTCACCAATATTCGCGGTATCCTACGAGCAGTACTTC.

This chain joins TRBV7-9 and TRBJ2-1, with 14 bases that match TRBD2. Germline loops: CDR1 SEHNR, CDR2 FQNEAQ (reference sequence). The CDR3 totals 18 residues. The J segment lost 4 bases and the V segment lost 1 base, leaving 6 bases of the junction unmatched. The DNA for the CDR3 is TGTGCCAGCAGCTTAGGTGGACTAGCGGGAGGAACATACAATGAGCAGTTCTTC. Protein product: CASSLGGLAGGTYNEQFF.

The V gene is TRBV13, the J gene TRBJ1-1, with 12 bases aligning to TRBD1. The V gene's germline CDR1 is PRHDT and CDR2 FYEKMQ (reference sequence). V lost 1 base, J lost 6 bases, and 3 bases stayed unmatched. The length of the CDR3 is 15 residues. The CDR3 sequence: CASSLAGTGGSEAFF. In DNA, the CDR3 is TGTGCCAGCAGCTTAGCTGGGACAGGGGGCTCTGAAGCTTTCTTT.

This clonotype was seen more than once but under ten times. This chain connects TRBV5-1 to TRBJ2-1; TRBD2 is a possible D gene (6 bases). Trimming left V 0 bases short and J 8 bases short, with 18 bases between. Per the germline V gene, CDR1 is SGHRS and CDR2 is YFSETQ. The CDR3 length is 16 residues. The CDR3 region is CASSLVRSGPVDEQFF. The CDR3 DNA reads TGCGCCAGCAGCTTGGTACGTAGCGGCCCAGTGGATGAGCAGTTCTTC.

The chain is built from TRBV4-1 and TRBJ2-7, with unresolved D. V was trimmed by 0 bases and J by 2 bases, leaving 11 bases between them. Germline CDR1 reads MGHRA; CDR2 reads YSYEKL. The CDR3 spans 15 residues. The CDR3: CASSQDRTDPYEQYF. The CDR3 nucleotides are TGCGCCAGCAGCCAAGATCGAACGGACCCCTACGAGCAGTACTTC.